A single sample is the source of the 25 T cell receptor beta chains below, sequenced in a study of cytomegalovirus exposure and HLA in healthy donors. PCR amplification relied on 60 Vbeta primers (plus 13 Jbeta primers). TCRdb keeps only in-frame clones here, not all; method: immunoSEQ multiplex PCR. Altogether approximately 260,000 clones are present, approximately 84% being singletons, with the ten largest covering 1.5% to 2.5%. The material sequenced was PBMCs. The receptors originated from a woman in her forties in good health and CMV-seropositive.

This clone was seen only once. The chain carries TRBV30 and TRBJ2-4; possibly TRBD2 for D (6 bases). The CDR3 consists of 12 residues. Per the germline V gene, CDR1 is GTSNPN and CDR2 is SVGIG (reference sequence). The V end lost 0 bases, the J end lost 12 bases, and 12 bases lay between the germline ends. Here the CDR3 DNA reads TGTGCCTGGAGTGTCGGGAGTGACAGTCAGTACTTC. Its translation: CAWSVGSDSQYF.

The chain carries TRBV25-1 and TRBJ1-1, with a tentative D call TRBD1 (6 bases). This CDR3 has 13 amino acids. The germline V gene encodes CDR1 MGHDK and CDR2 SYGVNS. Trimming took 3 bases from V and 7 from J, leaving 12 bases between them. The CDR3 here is CASSDPTGLEAFF. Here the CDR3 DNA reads TGTGCCAGCAGTGACCCGACAGGACTTGAAGCTTTCTTT.

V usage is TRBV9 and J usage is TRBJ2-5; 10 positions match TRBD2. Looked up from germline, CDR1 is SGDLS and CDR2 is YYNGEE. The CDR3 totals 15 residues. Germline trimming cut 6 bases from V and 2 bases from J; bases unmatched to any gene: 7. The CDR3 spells CASKKGAGGQETQYF. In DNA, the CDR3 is TGTGCCAGCAAAAAGGGAGCGGGGGGGCAAGAGACCCAGTACTTC.

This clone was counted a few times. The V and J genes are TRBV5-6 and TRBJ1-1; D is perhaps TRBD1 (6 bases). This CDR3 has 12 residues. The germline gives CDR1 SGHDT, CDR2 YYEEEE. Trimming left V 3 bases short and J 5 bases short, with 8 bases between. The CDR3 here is CASSYRVTEAFF. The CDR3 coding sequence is TGTGCCAGCAGCTACAGGGTGACTGAAGCTTTCTTT.

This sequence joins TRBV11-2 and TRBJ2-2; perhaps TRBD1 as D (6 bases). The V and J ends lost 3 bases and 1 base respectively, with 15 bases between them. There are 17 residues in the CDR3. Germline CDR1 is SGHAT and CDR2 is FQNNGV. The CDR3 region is CASSLRLIQGNTGELFF. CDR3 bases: TGTGCCAGCAGCTTGCGCCTGATACAGGGGAACACCGGGGAGCTGTTTTTT.

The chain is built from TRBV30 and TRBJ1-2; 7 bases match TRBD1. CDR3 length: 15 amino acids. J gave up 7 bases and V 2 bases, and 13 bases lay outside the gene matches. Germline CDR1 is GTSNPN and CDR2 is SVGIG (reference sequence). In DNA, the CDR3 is TGTGCCTGGAGTCGGCGGGGACAGAGGACGATTGGCTACACCTTC. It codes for CAWSRRGQRTIGYTF.

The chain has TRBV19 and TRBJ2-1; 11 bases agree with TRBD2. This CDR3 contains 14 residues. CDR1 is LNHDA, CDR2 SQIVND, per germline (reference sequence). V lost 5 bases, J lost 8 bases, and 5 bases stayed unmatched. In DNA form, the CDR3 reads TGTGCCAGTAGTCTGACTAGCGGGAAGGATGAGCAGTTCTTC. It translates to CASSLTSGKDEQFF.

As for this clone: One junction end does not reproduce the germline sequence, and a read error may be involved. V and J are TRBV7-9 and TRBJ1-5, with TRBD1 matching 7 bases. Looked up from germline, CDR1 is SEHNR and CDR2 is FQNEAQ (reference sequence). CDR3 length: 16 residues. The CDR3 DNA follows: TGTTCCAGCAGCCCAGGTGCAGACAGGGACAATCAGCCCCAGCATTTT. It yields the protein CSSSPGADRDNQPQHF.

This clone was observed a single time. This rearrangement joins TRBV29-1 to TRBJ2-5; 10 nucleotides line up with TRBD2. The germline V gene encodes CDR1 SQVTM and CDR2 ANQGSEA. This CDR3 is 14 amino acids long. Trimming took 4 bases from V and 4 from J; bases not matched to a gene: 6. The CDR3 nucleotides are TGCAGCGTTGGTGTACTAGCGGGAAGAGAGACCCAGTACTTC. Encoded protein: CSVGVLAGRETQYF.

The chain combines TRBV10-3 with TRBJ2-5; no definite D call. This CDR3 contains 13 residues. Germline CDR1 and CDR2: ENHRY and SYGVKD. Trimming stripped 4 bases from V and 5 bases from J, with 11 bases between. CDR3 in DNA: TGTGCCATCAGTGGTTTACCCGAGGAGACCCAGTACTTC. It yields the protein CAISGLPEETQYF.

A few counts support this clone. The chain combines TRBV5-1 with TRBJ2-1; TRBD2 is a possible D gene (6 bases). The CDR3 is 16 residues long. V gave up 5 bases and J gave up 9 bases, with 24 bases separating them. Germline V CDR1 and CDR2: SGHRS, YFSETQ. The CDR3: CASRKTPSAGGTEQFF. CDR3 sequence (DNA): TGCGCCAGCAGAAAAACCCCTAGCGCCGGAGGCACTGAGCAGTTCTTC.

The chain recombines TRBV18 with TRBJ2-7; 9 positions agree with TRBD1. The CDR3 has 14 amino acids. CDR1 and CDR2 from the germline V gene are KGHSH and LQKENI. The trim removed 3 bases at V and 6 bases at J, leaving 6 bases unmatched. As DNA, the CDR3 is TGTGCCAGCTCACCCGGGACAGGGTTATCCGAGCAGTACTTC. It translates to CASSPGTGLSEQYF.

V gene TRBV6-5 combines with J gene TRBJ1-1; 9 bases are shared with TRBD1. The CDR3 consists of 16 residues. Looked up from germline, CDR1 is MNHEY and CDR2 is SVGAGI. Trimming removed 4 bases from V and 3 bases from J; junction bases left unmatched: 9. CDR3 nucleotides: TGTGCCAGCAGTTCGGGGGGACAGGGAGGTCACACTGAAGCTTTCTTT. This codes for CASSSGGQGGHTEAFF.

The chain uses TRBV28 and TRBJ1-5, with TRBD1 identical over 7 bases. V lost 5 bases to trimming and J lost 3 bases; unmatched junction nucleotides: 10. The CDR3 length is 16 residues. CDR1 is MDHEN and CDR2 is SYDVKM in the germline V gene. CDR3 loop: CASSLHRGADNQPQHF. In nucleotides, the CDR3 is TGTGCCAGCAGTCTCCACAGGGGCGCCGACAATCAGCCCCAGCATTTT.

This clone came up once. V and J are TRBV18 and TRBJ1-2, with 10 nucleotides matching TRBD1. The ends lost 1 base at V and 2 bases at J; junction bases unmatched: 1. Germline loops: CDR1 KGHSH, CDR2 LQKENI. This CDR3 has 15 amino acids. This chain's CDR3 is CASSPRGQGNYGYTF. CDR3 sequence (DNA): TGTGCCAGCTCACCACGGGGACAGGGGAACTATGGCTACACCTTC.

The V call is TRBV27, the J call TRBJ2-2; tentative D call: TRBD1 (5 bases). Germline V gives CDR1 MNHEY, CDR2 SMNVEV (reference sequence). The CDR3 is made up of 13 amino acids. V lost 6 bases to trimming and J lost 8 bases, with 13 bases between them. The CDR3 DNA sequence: TGTGCCAGCAGCCGAGACCGGACAGGGGAGCTGTTTTTT. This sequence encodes CASSRDRTGELFF.

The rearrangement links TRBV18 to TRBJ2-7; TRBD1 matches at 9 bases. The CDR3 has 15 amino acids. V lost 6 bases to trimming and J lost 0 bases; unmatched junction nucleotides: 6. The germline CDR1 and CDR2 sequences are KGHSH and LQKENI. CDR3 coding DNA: TGTGCCAGCTCGCCAGACAGGGGGACCTCCTACGAGCAGTACTTC. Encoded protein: CASSPDRGTSYEQYF.

CDR3 sequence reads: CASSPPPRASGINEQYF. CDR3 in DNA: TGTGCCAGCAGCCCACCACCCCGGGCTAGCGGGATAAACGAGCAGTACTTC. The rearrangement joins TRBV9 to TRBJ2-7; 9 bases line up with TRBD2. The CDR3 totals 17 residues. The V segment lost 4 bases and the J segment 5 bases; nucleotides outside the gene matches: 16. Per germline, CDR1 SGDLS and CDR2 YYNGEE.

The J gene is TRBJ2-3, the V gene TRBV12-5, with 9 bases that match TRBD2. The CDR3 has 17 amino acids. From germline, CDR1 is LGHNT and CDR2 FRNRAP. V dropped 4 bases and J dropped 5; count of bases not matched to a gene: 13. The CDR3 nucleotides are TGTGCTAGTGGTTCCCCTCCAGCGGGAGGTGTGGGAGATACGCAGTATTTT. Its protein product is CASGSPPAGGVGDTQYF.

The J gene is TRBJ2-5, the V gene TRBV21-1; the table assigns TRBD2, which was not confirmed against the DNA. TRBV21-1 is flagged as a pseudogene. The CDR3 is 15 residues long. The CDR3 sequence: CASSKEVWRWETQYF. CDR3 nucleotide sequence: TGTGCCAGCAGCAAAGAAGTCTGGAGATGGGAGACCCAGTACTTC.

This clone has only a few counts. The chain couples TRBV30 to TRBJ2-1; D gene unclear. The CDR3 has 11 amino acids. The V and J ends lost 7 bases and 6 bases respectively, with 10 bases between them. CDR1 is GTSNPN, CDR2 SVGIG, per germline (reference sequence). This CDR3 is CASGQFNEQFF. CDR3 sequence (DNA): TGTGCCTCTGGGCAGTTCAATGAGCAGTTCTTC.

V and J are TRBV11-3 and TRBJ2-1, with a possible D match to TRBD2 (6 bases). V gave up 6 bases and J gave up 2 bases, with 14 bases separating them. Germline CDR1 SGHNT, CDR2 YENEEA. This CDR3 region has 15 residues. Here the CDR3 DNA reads TGTGCCAGCAGTTTCCGGGACTCCCCCTACAATGAGCAGTTCTTC. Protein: CASSFRDSPYNEQFF.

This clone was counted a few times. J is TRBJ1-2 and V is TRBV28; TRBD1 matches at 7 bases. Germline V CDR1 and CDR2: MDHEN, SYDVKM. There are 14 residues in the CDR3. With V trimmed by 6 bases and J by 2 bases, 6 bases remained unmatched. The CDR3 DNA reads TGTGCCAGCAGGTCGGGGACAGACAACTATGGCTACACCTTC. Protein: CASRSGTDNYGYTF.

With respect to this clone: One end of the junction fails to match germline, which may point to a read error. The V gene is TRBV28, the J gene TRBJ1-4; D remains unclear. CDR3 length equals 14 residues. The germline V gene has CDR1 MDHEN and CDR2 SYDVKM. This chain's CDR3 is CASSEGATGEKPFF. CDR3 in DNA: TGTGCCAGCAGCGAGGGAGCGACGGGTGAAAAACCGTTTTTT.

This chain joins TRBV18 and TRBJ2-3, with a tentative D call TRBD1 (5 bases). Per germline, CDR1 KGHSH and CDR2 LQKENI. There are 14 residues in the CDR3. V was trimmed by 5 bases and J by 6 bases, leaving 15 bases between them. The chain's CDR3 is CASSILRGTDTQYF. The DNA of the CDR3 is TGTGCCAGCTCAATACTTAGGGGAACCGATACGCAGTATTTT.